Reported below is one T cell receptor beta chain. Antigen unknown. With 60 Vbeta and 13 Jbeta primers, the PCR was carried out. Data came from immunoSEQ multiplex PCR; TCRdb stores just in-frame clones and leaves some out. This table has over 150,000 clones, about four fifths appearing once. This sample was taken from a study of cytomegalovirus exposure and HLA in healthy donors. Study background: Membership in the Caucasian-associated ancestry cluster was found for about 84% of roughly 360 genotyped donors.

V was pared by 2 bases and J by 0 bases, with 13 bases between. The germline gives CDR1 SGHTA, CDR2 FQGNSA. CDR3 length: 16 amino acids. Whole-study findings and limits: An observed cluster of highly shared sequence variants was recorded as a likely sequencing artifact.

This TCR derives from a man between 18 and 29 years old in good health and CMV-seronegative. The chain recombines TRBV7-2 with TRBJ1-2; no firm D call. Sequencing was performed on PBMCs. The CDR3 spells CASSLYWAASNYGYTF. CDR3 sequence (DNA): TGTGCCAGCAGCTTATATTGGGCAGCCTCTAACTATGGCTACACCTTC.